This T cell receptor beta chain is from a study of response to subunit inactivated influenza vaccine. TCRdb re-called the RT-PCR reads through MiXCR, storing one row per CDR3 protein. Among roughly 670,000 distinct CDR3 sequences listed, around 15% were seen once. V was cut by 4 bases and J by 1 base, with 14 bases left in between. The V gene's germline CDR1 is MNHNS and CDR2 SASEGT. The CDR3 has 15 residues. The sample consisted of PBMCs from blood, taken roughly 15 days before vaccination. The V gene is TRBV6-1, the J gene TRBJ2-7, with D tentatively TRBD2 (6 bases). This TCR came from a man between 50 and 59 years old who received an inactivated influenza vaccine. The CDR3, as DNA: TGTGCCAGCAGTGGATACCCGGGGGTGTCCTACGAGCAGTACTTC. Its protein is CASSGYPGVSYEQYF.